These 24 T cell receptor beta chains came from one sample sequenced in a study of OX40 agonist ivuxolimab in advanced cancers. Library method: the immunoSEQ multiplex PCR assay. TCRdb mirrors the immuneACCESS table, restricted to in-frame sequences. Some clones are absent from its copies; in checked studies, under half trace to an unresolved V gene, and the reason for the others is unknown. The sample includes roughly 100,000 clones, with 90% observed a single time. The ten largest clones add up to about 1.5% of the sample. Sequencing used CD4+ or CD8+ T cells sorted from blood, obtained in a trial of the OX40 agonist ivuxolimab. Receptor source: an adult with an advanced solid tumor such as melanoma, head and neck, liver or kidney cancer.

J is TRBJ2-3 and V is TRBV30, with 7 bases fitting TRBD1. The junction had 7 bases not matched to a gene; V was cut back by 2 bases and J by 2 bases. The CDR3 is made up of 15 amino acids. The germline V gene has CDR1 GTSNPN and CDR2 SVGIG (reference sequence). Written as DNA, the CDR3 is TGTGCCTGGAGTTCCCGGACAGGCCCCACAGATACGCAGTATTTT. It encodes CAWSSRTGPTDTQYF.

V is TRBV7-2 and J is TRBJ2-7; TRBD2 matches at 9 bases. J was trimmed by 5 bases and V by 1 base; bases with no gene match: 3. There are 14 residues in the CDR3. The germline CDR1 and CDR2 sequences are SGHTA and FQGNSA. The DNA of the CDR3 is TGTGCCAGCAGCTTAGATAGCGGGAGTGACGAGCAGTACTTC. Protein: CASSLDSGSDEQYF. The full variable domain, completed using reference TRBV7-2 and TRBJ2-7, is GAGVSQSPSNKVTEKGKDVELRCDPISGHTALYWYRQSLGQGLEFLIYFQGNSAPDKSGLPSDRFSAERTGGSVSTLTIQRTQQEDSAVYLCASSLDSGSDEQYFGPGTRLTVT.

The chain has TRBV6-5 and TRBJ2-2; no reliable D call. The CDR3 is made up of 14 amino acids. Germline CDR1 reads MNHEY; CDR2 reads SVGAGI. V lost 4 bases to trimming and J lost 5 bases, with 11 bases between them. The DNA for the CDR3 is TGTGCCAGCAGTTTTTACCCCAAGACCGGGGAGCTGTTTTTT. Protein product: CASSFYPKTGELFF.

This clone was detected only once. V is TRBV19 and J is TRBJ1-5, with D possibly TRBD1 on 5 matching bases. Trimming took off 7 bases at V and 0 bases at J, with 13 bases between the two ends. The CDR3 is made up of 15 amino acids. Per the germline V gene, CDR1 is LNHDA and CDR2 is SQIVND (reference sequence). The CDR3 reads CASILRGTSNQPQHF. The CDR3 bases are TGTGCCAGTATATTGAGAGGGACTAGCAATCAGCCCCAGCATTTT. The whole variable domain, filled in from reference TRBV19 and TRBJ1-5, reads DGGITQSPKYLFRKEGQNVTLSCEQNLNHDAMYWYRQDPGQGLRLIYYSQIVNDFQKGDIAEGYSVSREKKESFPLTVTSAQKNPTAFYLCASILRGTSNQPQHFGDGTRLSIL.

This rearrangement joins TRBV30 to TRBJ2-5; possibly TRBD2 for D (5 bases). From germline, CDR1 is GTSNPN and CDR2 SVGIG (reference sequence). The CDR3 is 15 amino acids. V lost 3 bases and J 1 base, leaving 15 bases between the germline ends. The CDR3 spells CAWSPLGSAQETQYF. The CDR3 DNA is TGTGCCTGGAGCCCATTGGGGAGCGCCCAAGAGACCCAGTACTTC.

In its sample, this clone was seen once. This rearrangement joins TRBV2 to TRBJ2-2; D unresolved. Germline CDR1 is SNHLY and CDR2 is FYNNEI. The CDR3 length is 15 residues. The V end lost 6 bases, the J end lost 7 bases, and 18 bases lay between the germline ends. This chain's CDR3 is CASSRERGPDGELFF. CDR3 nucleotides: TGTGCCAGCAGCCGTGAAAGAGGCCCGGACGGGGAGCTGTTTTTT.

This chain joins TRBV10-3 and TRBJ2-3; 13 positions agree with TRBD2. Unmatched junction bases numbered 4, after V lost 10 bases and J lost 3 bases. CDR1 is ENHRY, CDR2 SYGVKD, per germline. The CDR3 extends over 14 amino acids. CDR3 in DNA: TGTGCCACCCTGACTAGCGGGAGGACAGATACGCAGTATTTT. This encodes CATLTSGRTDTQYF.

The gene calls are TRBV27 and TRBJ2-1; TRBD2 aligns across 15 bases. Germline CDR1 is MNHEY and CDR2 is SMNVEV (reference sequence). Germline trimming cut 6 bases from V and 9 bases from J; bases unmatched to any gene: 18. This CDR3 spans 19 amino acids. The CDR3 loop is CASRLRTSGRAGRLGEQFF. CDR3 DNA: TGTGCCAGCAGGTTAAGGACTAGCGGGAGGGCCGGTAGGTTGGGTGAGCAGTTCTTC.

A single count supports this clone. The CDR3 reads CASSQDGTRGLYGYTF. CDR3 nucleotide sequence: TGTGCCAGCAGCCAAGATGGGACCAGGGGGCTCTATGGCTACACCTTC. The genes are TRBV14 and TRBJ1-2; 8 bases line up with TRBD1. Germline values: CDR1 SGHDN, CDR2 FVKESK. V shed 0 bases, J shed 4 bases, and the junction held 7 bases outside the gene matches. The CDR3 totals 16 residues.

The chain uses TRBV2 and TRBJ1-2; D is perhaps TRBD1 (5 bases). The CDR3 runs to 15 residues. The germline gives CDR1 SNHLY, CDR2 FYNNEI. V was pared by 3 bases and J by 4 bases, with 15 bases between. This CDR3 is CASSEGLGRSYGYTF. Written as DNA, the CDR3 is TGTGCCAGCAGTGAGGGACTCGGGAGGAGCTATGGCTACACCTTC. The full variable domain, rest sourced from reference TRBV2 and TRBJ1-2, is EPEVTQTPSHQVTQMGQEVILRCVPISNHLYFYWYRQILGQKVEFLVSFYNNEISEKSEIFDDQFSVERPDGSNFTLKIRSTKLEDSAMYFCASSEGLGRSYGYTFGSGTRLTVV.

V is TRBV4-3 and J is TRBJ2-3; a weak D match, TRBD1 (5 bases). The CDR3 consists of 13 residues. The V gene's germline CDR1 is LGHNA and CDR2 YSLEER. The ends were cut back, 4 bases at V and 4 bases at J, with 9 bases in the middle. CDR3: CASSRRGSDTQYF. The CDR3 bases are TGCGCCAGCAGCCGAAGGGGTTCAGATACGCAGTATTTT.

This chain connects TRBV10-3 to TRBJ1-3; unclear D gene. There are 14 residues in the CDR3. The germline gives CDR1 ENHRY, CDR2 SYGVKD. V was cut by 8 bases and J by 4 bases, with 15 bases left in between. The CDR3: CAIADSRAGNTIYF. Written as DNA, the CDR3 is TGTGCCATCGCCGACTCCCGGGCAGGAAACACCATATATTTT.

The rearrangement uses TRBV2 and TRBJ1-6; D unclear. This CDR3 has 11 residues. The V gene lost 6 bases and the J gene lost 7 bases, with 4 bases spanning the gap. Germline V gene sequence: CDR1 SNHLY, CDR2 FYNNEI. CDR3 in amino acids: CASSPNSPLHF. CDR3 DNA: TGTGCCAGCAGCCCGAATTCACCCCTCCACTTT.

Details on this clone: The junction departs from germline at one end; a sequencing error may be responsible. The genes are TRBV6-5 and TRBJ1-2, with TRBD1 as a possible D gene (5 bases). Germline CDR1 reads MNHEY; CDR2 reads SVGAGI. The CDR3 has 13 residues. The CDR3 spells CASSYSTGRGYTF. The CDR3 DNA is TGTGCCAGCAGCTACTCCACAGGTCGAGGCTACACCTTC.

The chain carries TRBV19 and TRBJ1-1; D gene ambiguous. This CDR3 contains 13 residues. Trimming shortened V by 3 bases and J by 5 bases, and 10 bases separated the two germline ends. CDR1 is LNHDA and CDR2 is SQIVND in the germline V gene (reference sequence). CDR3 coding DNA: TGTGCCAGTAGTATGAGGGTTAGGACTGAAGCTTTCTTT. It is translated as CASSMRVRTEAFF.

The chain carries TRBV5-1 and TRBJ2-7, with 10 nucleotides matching TRBD1. This CDR3 region has 14 residues. Germline values: CDR1 SGHRS, CDR2 YFSETQ. With V trimmed by 5 bases and J by 2 bases, 4 bases remained unmatched. The CDR3 region is CASSWTGGTYEQYF. CDR3 DNA sequence: TGCGCCAGCAGTTGGACAGGGGGGACCTACGAGCAGTACTTC.

The chain joins TRBV19 to TRBJ2-5; 11 positions agree with TRBD2. Germline lookup yields CDR1 LNHDA and CDR2 SQIVND (reference sequence). The J segment lost 2 bases and the V segment lost 5 bases, leaving 7 bases of the junction unmatched. The CDR3 is 16 residues long. The CDR3 here is CASSVFGTSGQETQYF. CDR3 bases: TGTGCCAGTAGTGTGTTCGGGACTAGCGGACAAGAGACCCAGTACTTC.

This chain joins TRBV10-3 and TRBJ1-2; D gene uncertain. From germline, CDR1 is ENHRY and CDR2 SYGVKD. This CDR3 contains 14 residues. The V gene lost 0 bases and the J gene lost 3 bases, with 8 bases spanning the gap. The CDR3 protein is CAISESREDYGYTF. The CDR3 DNA reads as TGTGCCATCAGTGAGTCGCGAGAGGACTATGGCTACACCTTC.

DNA for the CDR3: TGCGCCAGCAGCTTACTAGCGGGAGGGGGATCCTACAATGAGCAGTTCTTC. Its translation is CASSLLAGGGSYNEQFF. This rearrangement joins TRBV5-1 to TRBJ2-1, with 13 bases that match TRBD2. CDR1 SGHRS and CDR2 YFSETQ come from the germline V gene. The CDR3 totals 17 residues. V was clipped by 2 bases and J by 1 base; unmatched bases: 3.

CDR3 sequence: CASSLGPGQGGNSPLHF. CDR3 sequence (DNA): TGTGCCAGCAGCTTAGGCCCCGGACAGGGGGGGAATTCACCCCTCCACTTT. The J gene is TRBJ1-6, the V gene TRBV11-3, with 10 bases that match TRBD1. The CDR3 runs 17 residues. CDR1 and CDR2 from the germline V gene are SGHNT and YENEEA. V gave up 1 base and J gave up 7 bases; unmatched junction bases: 7.

V and J are TRBV20-1 and TRBJ2-5, with no clear D. In germline, CDR1 is DFQATT, CDR2 SNEGSKA (reference sequence). The V gene lost 1 base and the J gene lost 5 bases, with 5 bases spanning the gap. The CDR3 loop spans 11 amino acids. DNA for the CDR3: TGCAGTGCTAGAGGATTTGAGACCCAGTACTTC. Amino acid sequence: CSARGFETQYF.

The chain couples TRBV10-3 to TRBJ2-5; 8 nucleotides line up with TRBD1. CDR1 and CDR2 (germline): ENHRY, SYGVKD. The CDR3 is 15 residues long. J lost 3 bases, V lost 5 bases, and 8 bases had no gene match. The CDR3, as DNA: TGTGCCATCAGTACATCGACAGGGGAAAAAGAGACCCAGTACTTC. Translating it yields CAISTSTGEKETQYF.

The chain links TRBV23-1 to TRBJ2-2, with D perhaps matching TRBD1 (6 bases). TRBV23-1 has ORF status, its function being uncertain. The V and J ends lost 0 bases and 7 bases respectively, with 15 bases between them. This CDR3 region has 16 residues. The CDR3 nucleotides read TGCGCCAGCAGTCAATCCCCCAGGGGAATGGGCGGGGAGCTGTTTTTT. Translation: CASSQSPRGMGGELFF.

Of note for this clone: This sample also contains other DNA sequences that code for the same CDR3. The gene calls are TRBV6-1 and TRBJ1-4; 10 nucleotides align to TRBD1. Germline assignment: CDR1 MNHNS and CDR2 SASEGT. The CDR3 is 14 amino acids. J was trimmed by 8 bases and V by 9 bases; bases with no gene match: 9. The CDR3 sequence: CASSTGTGVEKLFF. The DNA of the CDR3 is TGTGCCAGTAGTACCGGGACAGGGGTCGAAAAACTGTTTTTT.